Below are 32 T cell receptor beta chains sequenced from a single sample in a study of OX40 agonist ivuxolimab in advanced cancers. TCRdb's copy holds only in-frame clones and misses some; the assay was immunoSEQ multiplex PCR. The table has tens of thousands of clones, about 85% seen once; the top ten hold over 11%. The source material was CD4+ or CD8+ T cells sorted from blood, sampled in a trial of the OX40 agonist ivuxolimab. Every receptor here comes from an adult with an advanced solid tumor such as melanoma, head and neck, liver or kidney cancer.

V usage is TRBV18 and J usage is TRBJ2-6; D is undetermined. The CDR3 spans 16 residues. Germline V lookup: CDR1 KGHSH, CDR2 LQKENI. Trimming cost V 4 bases and J 0 bases, with 10 bases left between them. DNA for the CDR3: TGTGCCAGCTCACTAAGCCAGGTCTCTGGGGCCAACGTCCTGACTTTC. It translates to CASSLSQVSGANVLTF.

This clone was recorded once. V usage is TRBV19 and J usage is TRBJ1-5; D possibly corresponds to TRBD1 (6 bases). This CDR3 has 14 residues. Germline values: CDR1 LNHDA, CDR2 SQIVND (reference sequence). Between the trimmed V and J ends, which lost 5 bases and 4 bases, there was a span of 12 bases. The CDR3 bases are TGTGCCAGTAGTGCCCGGGACAAAAATCAGCCCCAGCATTTT. Its protein is CASSARDKNQPQHF.

This rearrangement joins TRBV13 to TRBJ1-2; D unresolved. The CDR3 length is 16 residues. The germline gives CDR1 PRHDT, CDR2 FYEKMQ (reference sequence). Trimming cost V 0 bases and J 0 bases, with 11 bases left between them. CDR3 nucleotide sequence: TGTGCCAGCAGCTTAGGTGCAGACTCTACTAACTATGGCTACACCTTC. The encoded protein is CASSLGADSTNYGYTF.

This clone was counted once. This chain uses TRBV6-6 with TRBJ2-1, with D unclear. Germline V gene sequence: CDR1 MNHNY, CDR2 SVGAGI (reference sequence). The CDR3 consists of 12 residues. V was shortened by 5 bases and J by 4 bases, with 6 bases between the two germline ends. CDR3 in DNA: TGTGCCAGCAGTAGGCCTTACAATGAGCAGTTCTTC. Its translation: CASSRPYNEQFF.

This rearrangement joins TRBV7-8 to TRBJ2-3; D uncertain. Trimming took 4 bases from V and 2 from J, leaving 10 bases between them. CDR1 is SGHVS and CDR2 is FQNEAQ in the germline V gene. The CDR3 runs to 14 residues. CDR3 coding DNA: TGTGCCAGCAGCTCGGGCCCCCTCACAGATACGCAGTATTTT. Translating it yields CASSSGPLTDTQYF.

V is TRBV5-4 and J is TRBJ2-3; D unclear. V lost 1 base and J lost 1, with 10 bases in between. The germline V gene has CDR1 SGHNT and CDR2 YYREEE (reference sequence). The CDR3 loop spans 15 amino acids. Here the CDR3 reads CASSLSFDGTDTQYF. The CDR3, as DNA: TGTGCCAGCAGCTTGAGTTTTGACGGCACAGATACGCAGTATTTT.

J is TRBJ2-3 and V is TRBV10-2, with a possible D match to TRBD1 (5 bases). Deletions cut 11 bases from V and 0 bases from J, with 12 bases between. The germline CDR1 and CDR2 sequences are WSHSY and SAAADI. The CDR3 has 13 residues. The CDR3 is CASKGRSTDTQYF. DNA for the CDR3: TGCGCCTCTAAGGGGCGGAGCACAGATACGCAGTATTTT.

The chain combines TRBV5-5 with TRBJ2-2; D is undetermined. Looked up from germline, CDR1 is SGHKS and CDR2 is YYEKEE (reference sequence). The length of the CDR3 is 15 residues. V was cut by 4 bases and J by 0 bases, with 10 bases left in between. The CDR3 is CASSPRQSNTGELFF. The CDR3 region has the DNA TGTGCCAGCAGCCCCAGGCAGTCGAACACCGGGGAGCTGTTTTTT.

The chain combines TRBV27 with TRBJ2-1; D might be TRBD1 or TRBD2, each matching 5 bases. The length of the CDR3 is 13 residues. V was cut by 6 bases and J by 3 bases, with 9 bases left in between. Germline V lookup: CDR1 MNHEY, CDR2 SMNVEV (reference sequence). The CDR3 nucleotides are TGTGCCAGCAGCAGGGACCTCTACAATGAGCAGTTCTTC. Amino acids: CASSRDLYNEQFF.

The rearrangement joins TRBV29-1 to TRBJ1-2; 9 nucleotides agree with TRBD1. The CDR3 runs to 12 residues. In germline, CDR1 is SQVTM, CDR2 ANQGSEA. J was trimmed by 4 bases and V by 6 bases; bases with no gene match: 3. CDR3 amino acids: CSVDRGPYGYTF. CDR3 bases: TGCAGCGTGGACAGGGGCCCCTATGGCTACACCTTC.

The chain uses TRBV13 and TRBJ2-1, with 11 nucleotides matching TRBD1. The CDR3 contains 16 residues. From germline, CDR1 is PRHDT and CDR2 FYEKMQ (reference sequence). J gave up 8 bases and V 5 bases, and 11 bases lay outside the gene matches. For the CDR3, the DNA is TGTGCCAGCAGCGGTCCGGGACAGGGGGAGGTATATGAGCAGTTCTTC. Residues: CASSGPGQGEVYEQFF. Supplemented by reference TRBV13 and TRBJ2-1, the full variable domain reads AAGVIQSPRHLIKEKRETATLKCYPIPRHDTVYWYQQGPGQDPQFLISFYEKMQSDKGSIPDRFSAQQFSDYHSELNMSSLELGDSALYFCASSGPGQGEVYEQFFGPGTRLTVL.

The chain couples TRBV9 to TRBJ2-3; no clear D gene. V was cut by 0 bases and J by 2 bases, with 7 bases left in between. Germline V gene lookup returns CDR1 SGDLS and CDR2 YYNGEE. This CDR3 is 14 amino acids long. CDR3 sequence reads: CASSVAGATDTQYF. CDR3 DNA: TGTGCCAGCAGCGTAGCGGGTGCCACAGATACGCAGTATTTT.

The chain recombines TRBV11-1 with TRBJ2-3; the D gene is possibly TRBD1 (5 bases). The CDR3 consists of 16 residues. Germline CDR1 and CDR2: SGHAT and FQDESV (reference sequence). V was shortened by 1 base and J by 3 bases, with 14 bases between the two germline ends. This chain's CDR3 is CASSLESAGITDTQYF. The DNA of the CDR3 is TGTGCCAGCAGCTTAGAGTCGGCAGGGATAACAGATACGCAGTATTTT. The variable domain in full, with the rest retrieved from reference TRBV11-1 and TRBJ2-3, is EAEVAQSPRYKITEKSQAVAFWCDPISGHATLYWYRQILGQGPELLVQFQDESVVDDSQLPKDRFSAERLKGVDSTLKIQPAELGDSAMYLCASSLESAGITDTQYFGPGTRLTVL.

This chain joins TRBV7-9 and TRBJ2-5, with D maybe TRBD1 (7 bases). The ends were cut back, 2 bases at V and 5 bases at J, with 12 bases in the middle. Per germline, CDR1 SEHNR and CDR2 FQNEAQ (reference sequence). CDR3 length: 14 residues. The CDR3 spells CASSLYAGQETQYF. For the CDR3, the DNA is TGTGCCAGCAGCTTATACGCGGGACAGGAGACCCAGTACTTC.

The chain recombines TRBV5-8 with TRBJ1-1, with 9 bases lining up with TRBD1. The CDR3 is 15 residues long. V lost 4 bases to trimming and J lost 1 base; unmatched junction nucleotides: 5. Germline CDR1 SGHTS, CDR2 YDEGEE. CDR3 sequence: CASSTGQGQNTEAFF. The CDR3 region has the DNA TGTGCCAGCAGCACTGGACAGGGGCAGAACACTGAAGCTTTCTTT.

J is TRBJ2-5 and V is TRBV7-9; no definite D call. The V gene's germline CDR1 is SEHNR and CDR2 FQNEAQ (reference sequence). With 4 bases removed from V and 5 bases from J, the gap between germline ends came to 14 bases. CDR3 length equals 14 residues. The CDR3 protein is CASSYHLSRETQYF. DNA for the CDR3: TGTGCCAGCAGCTACCACTTATCCCGGGAGACCCAGTACTTC.

The chain couples TRBV5-1 to TRBJ2-1; D remains ambiguous. This CDR3 contains 14 residues. V lost 2 bases to trimming and J lost 4 bases, with 10 bases between them. Germline V CDR1 and CDR2: SGHRS, YFSETQ. CDR3 residues: CASSFSTLYNEQFF. In DNA, the CDR3 is TGCGCCAGCAGCTTCTCCACGTTATACAATGAGCAGTTCTTC.

J is TRBJ2-7 and V is TRBV9; 7 bases align to TRBD1. The CDR3 consists of 14 residues. J gave up 4 bases and V 0 bases, and 4 bases lay outside the gene matches. Germline CDR1 and CDR2: SGDLS and YYNGEE. CDR3 protein: CASSVEGTAYEQYF. The CDR3 nucleotides are TGTGCCAGCAGCGTAGAGGGGACAGCTTACGAGCAGTACTTC. Using reference TRBV9 and TRBJ2-7 for the parts outside the CDR3, the full variable domain is DSGVTQTPKHLITATGQRVTLRCSPRSGDLSVYWYQQSLDQGLQFLIQYYNGEERAKGNILERFSAQQFPDLHSELNLSSLELGDSALYFCASSVEGTAYEQYFGPGTRLTVT.

This chain connects TRBV14 to TRBJ1-2; TRBD1 might be the D (5 bases). The V end lost 1 base, the J end lost 5 bases, and 11 bases lay between the germline ends. This CDR3 comprises 14 residues. The germline gives CDR1 SGHDN, CDR2 FVKESK. The CDR3 bases are TGTGCCAGCAGCCAAGGGCGCCGGGGGTATGGCTACACCTTC. Amino acids: CASSQGRRGYGYTF. The variable domain in full, completed from reference TRBV14 and TRBJ1-2, reads EAGVTQFPSHSVIEKGQTVTLRCDPISGHDNLYWYRRVMGKEIKFLLHFVKESKQDESGMPNNRFLAERTGGTYSTLKVQPAELEDSGVYFCASSQGRRGYGYTFGSGTRLTVV.

V usage is TRBV6-5 and J usage is TRBJ1-1; D remains unclear. This CDR3 comprises 13 residues. Germline-derived CDR1 and CDR2 are MNHEY and SVGAGI. Trimming cost V 2 bases and J 1 base, with 5 bases left between them. In nucleotides, the CDR3 is TGTGCCAGCAGTTACGGGGAGAACACTGAAGCTTTCTTT. Translated, it gives CASSYGENTEAFF.

Details on this clone: In the same sample, other DNA sequences code for this CDR3. The chain has TRBV9 and TRBJ2-3, with D perhaps matching TRBD1 or TRBD2 (5 bases each). Germline lookup yields CDR1 SGDLS and CDR2 YYNGEE. The V end lost 0 bases, the J end lost 6 bases, and 8 bases lay between the germline ends. This CDR3 region has 13 residues. This CDR3 is CASSVGGEDTQYF. Here the CDR3 DNA reads TGTGCCAGCAGCGTAGGAGGGGAGGATACGCAGTATTTT.

This chain uses TRBV2 with TRBJ1-1; D remains ambiguous. V dropped 8 bases and J dropped 1 base, with 5 bases sitting between them. The germline V gene encodes CDR1 SNHLY and CDR2 FYNNEI. There are 11 residues in the CDR3. CDR3 residues: CASLRNTEAFF. Here the CDR3 DNA reads TGTGCCAGCCTGAGGAACACTGAAGCTTTCTTT.

The chain recombines TRBV25-1 with TRBJ2-5; D is unclear. Trimming cost V 0 bases and J 2 bases, with 10 bases left between them. Per the germline V gene, CDR1 is MGHDK and CDR2 is SYGVNS. The CDR3 has 15 amino acids. The CDR3 sequence is CASSEYLGRQETQYF. The CDR3 DNA reads as TGTGCCAGCAGTGAATATCTAGGCCGACAAGAGACCCAGTACTTC.

The chain has TRBV13 and TRBJ2-3, with 9 bases fitting TRBD2. CDR3 length: 15 amino acids. Germline CDR1 PRHDT, CDR2 FYEKMQ (reference sequence). Trimming took 3 bases from V and 4 from J; bases not matched to a gene: 5. Here the CDR3 DNA reads TGTGCCAGCAGCTTGGCGGGGGGGCTCGCAGATACGCAGTATTTT. This codes for CASSLAGGLADTQYF.

The chain couples TRBV21-1 to TRBJ2-2. TRBV21-1 is flagged as a pseudogene. This CDR3 has 14 residues. For the CDR3, the DNA is TGTGCCACCCTCGGGGGCCTGAACACCGGGGAGCTGTTTTTT. Its translation: CATLGGLNTGELFF.

V and J are TRBV11-2 and TRBJ2-3, with 8 bases identical to TRBD1. Unmatched junction bases numbered 4, after V lost 4 bases and J lost 4 bases. Germline V lookup: CDR1 SGHAT, CDR2 FQNNGV. This CDR3 region has 14 residues. The CDR3 is CASSSPGGADTQYF. CDR3 in DNA: TGTGCCAGCAGCTCCCCAGGGGGCGCAGATACGCAGTATTTT.

This clone was observed a handful of times. The chain is built from TRBV6-5 and TRBJ1-2, with TRBD1 matching 7 bases. This CDR3 region has 15 residues. The V and J ends lost 0 bases and 4 bases, in that order; junction bases with no gene match: 5. Germline assignment: CDR1 MNHEY and CDR2 SVGAGI. As DNA, the CDR3 is TGTGCCAGCAGTTACTCGGAGGGGGCCAGCTATGGCTACACCTTC. This codes for CASSYSEGASYGYTF.

This clone came up a few times. This chain joins TRBV5-4 and TRBJ1-1; D gene ambiguous. Trimming removed 0 bases from V and 1 base from J, with 4 bases in between. This CDR3 contains 13 residues. Germline CDR1 and CDR2: SGHNT and YYREEE (reference sequence). In DNA, the CDR3 is TGTGCCAGCAGCTTGGATGAGAACACTGAAGCTTTCTTT. As protein: CASSLDENTEAFF. Variable domain in full (rest from reference TRBV5-4 and TRBJ1-1): ETGVTQSPTHLIKTRGQQVTLRCSSQSGHNTVSWYQQALGQGPQFIFQYYREEENGRGNFPPRFSGLQFPNYSSELNVNALELDDSALYLCASSLDENTEAFFGQGTRLTVV.

This chain uses TRBV27 with TRBJ1-6, with TRBD1 matching over 8 bases. The CDR3 has 15 residues. Germline loops: CDR1 MNHEY, CDR2 SMNVEV (reference sequence). Trimming at V came to 1 base and at J to 7 bases, leaving 3 bases not matched to a gene. The CDR3, as DNA: TGTGCCAGCAGTTTATTTCAGGGGGCCAATTCACCCCTCCACTTT. It codes for CASSLFQGANSPLHF.

This chain links TRBV5-5 with TRBJ1-4; 8 positions agree with TRBD1. The germline V gene has CDR1 SGHKS and CDR2 YYEKEE (reference sequence). Trimming at V came to 0 bases and at J to 5 bases, leaving 0 bases not matched to a gene. The CDR3 consists of 14 residues. CDR3 amino acids: CASSLGQGNEKLFF. In DNA form, the CDR3 reads TGTGCCAGCAGCTTGGGACAGGGGAATGAAAAACTGTTTTTT.

This chain links TRBV27 with TRBJ2-7; D call uncertain. The V end was cut by 7 bases, the J end by 5 bases, with 15 bases between. The CDR3 length is 13 residues. CDR1 and CDR2 (germline): MNHEY, SMNVEV (reference sequence). The CDR3 loop reads CASMYSPLDEQYF. The CDR3 bases are TGTGCCAGCATGTATTCCCCTCTCGACGAGCAGTACTTC.

V gene TRBV27 combines with J gene TRBJ2-1, with unresolved D. The CDR3 runs to 13 residues. Trimming took off 0 bases at V and 6 bases at J, with 6 bases between the two ends. Germline V CDR1 and CDR2: MNHEY, SMNVEV (reference sequence). The CDR3: CASSLSGGNEQFF. CDR3 nucleotide sequence: TGTGCCAGCAGTTTATCCGGCGGCAATGAGCAGTTCTTC.